Shown below are 9 T cell receptor beta chains from a single sample sequenced in a study of T-cell reconstitution after alpha-beta-depleted transplantation in children. The library targeted TCRbeta and was prepared with unique molecular identifiers. One entry per CDR3 protein results from TCRdb running MiXCR on the PCR reads. This sample has 550,000 to 600,000 distinct CDR3 sequences, with 20% to 25% found just once. The sequences come from PBMCs, mostly from graft donor cells, collected 360 days after TCRalphabeta/CD19-depleted stem cell transplant. The source is a boy in the first two years of life who had a stem cell transplant for acute myeloid leukemia, so the T cells may come from the graft donor.

J is TRBJ2-1 and V is TRBV18; a possible D gene is TRBD2 (5 bases). With 3 bases removed from V and 2 bases from J, the gap between germline ends came to 17 bases. The CDR3 totals 17 residues. CDR1 and CDR2 (germline): KGHSH, LQKENI. The CDR3 DNA reads as TGTGCCAGCTCACCCCTCCGGGAAGCTCTTCCCTACAATGAGCAGTTCTTC. Residues: CASSPLREALPYNEQFF.

CDR3 DNA sequence: TGTGCCTGGAGTAGACAGACAGATACGCAGTATTTT. Protein product: CAWSRQTDTQYF. This chain uses TRBV30 with TRBJ2-3; tentatively, D is TRBD1 (5 bases). CDR1 GTSNPN and CDR2 SVGIG come from the germline V gene (reference sequence). The CDR3 totals 12 residues. Trimming cost V 2 bases and J 3 bases, with 6 bases left between them.

Many counts were recorded for this clonotype. The chain uses TRBV29-1 and TRBJ2-5, with a possible D match to TRBD1 (6 bases). V shed 4 bases and J shed 5 bases, with 11 bases lying between them. CDR1 and CDR2 (germline): SQVTM, ANQGSEA. The CDR3 sequence is 12 residues long. CDR3 DNA: TGCAGCGTTGCAGGGGCCGGGGAGACCCAGTACTTC. Translated, it gives CSVAGAGETQYF.

The rearrangement uses TRBV28 and TRBJ2-5; D remains unclear. The length of the CDR3 is 17 residues. Germline values: CDR1 MDHEN, CDR2 SYDVKM. Trimming pared 4 bases from V and 2 bases from J, leaving 20 bases between. The CDR3, as DNA: TGTGCCAGCAGTTCGTCGTTGTCGGTCCAGTTTCAAGAGACCCAGTACTTC. Its translation is CASSSSLSVQFQETQYF.

This clonotype has more than one count but fewer than ten. The chain carries TRBV7-2 and TRBJ2-5, with 12 bases matching TRBD2. CDR3 size: 15 residues. With V trimmed by 0 bases and J by 5 bases, 1 base remained unmatched. The germline V gene has CDR1 SGHTA and CDR2 FQGNSA. The CDR3: CASSLAGTSGETQYF. DNA for the CDR3: TGTGCCAGCAGCTTAGCCGGGACTAGCGGGGAGACCCAGTACTTC.

This clonotype was seen a handful of times. The chain links TRBV5-5 to TRBJ1-6; 7 positions match TRBD1. Germline V lookup: CDR1 SGHKS, CDR2 YYEKEE (reference sequence). The CDR3 consists of 14 residues. V shed 3 bases and J 10 bases; nucleotides not matched to a gene: 7. The CDR3 sequence: CASSSRQGWSPLHF. The CDR3 DNA reads as TGTGCCAGCAGCTCACGACAGGGTTGGTCACCCCTCCACTTT.

The chain employs TRBV7-8 and TRBJ2-1; 7 bases align to TRBD1. The CDR3 is made up of 15 amino acids. CDR1 and CDR2 from the germline V gene are SGHVS and FQNEAQ. V trimming: 1 base; J trimming: 8 bases; junction bases outside the gene matches: 8. This CDR3 reads CASSLEWDSSDEQFF. DNA for the CDR3: TGTGCCAGCAGCTTAGAGTGGGACAGTTCGGATGAGCAGTTCTTC.

This clonotype was counted only a few times. The V gene is TRBV24-1, the J gene TRBJ2-1; 11 bases are a match to TRBD2. The CDR3 covers 19 residues. With 5 bases clipped from V and 2 bases from J, the junction kept 13 bases outside the gene matches. In germline, CDR1 is KGHDR, CDR2 SFDVKD. The CDR3 sequence: CATSGRDGIAGGPYNEQFF. In DNA, the CDR3 is TGTGCCACCAGTGGGAGGGACGGTATAGCGGGGGGGCCCTACAATGAGCAGTTCTTC.

This clonotype was counted between two and nine times. As the CDR3 is not closed by the conserved phenylalanine or tryptophan, this likely results from a read error. The CDR3 is CAWSRQGNLYEQYL. The CDR3 DNA follows: TGTGCCTGGAGTAGACAGGGGAACCTGTACGAGCAGTACCTC. The rearrangement joins TRBV30 to TRBJ2-7; 8 bases map to TRBD1. Germline V lookup: CDR1 GTSNPN, CDR2 SVGIG (reference sequence). With 2 bases clipped from V and 4 bases from J, the junction kept 7 bases outside the gene matches. The CDR3 is 14 amino acids.